Listed below are T cell receptor beta chains from one sample, sequenced in a study of regulatory T cells in long-lasting Graves disease. TCRdb processed the multiplex PCR reads anew with MiXCR; each CDR3 protein has one entry. The sample yields around 500,000 distinct CDR3 sequences, 12% seen once. These same data were also listed under a study on T cells in Graves' hyperthyroidism and ophthalmopathy.

The sequencing used peripheral blood mononuclear cells (PBMCs), collected at new diagnosis, from a patient treated with antithyroid drugs. The source of these receptors is a woman aged 25 to 39 with Graves disease. Both conserved end residues are part of each CDR3. The D gene is left open where the match is weak. The listing skips clone size in some rows; elsewhere it reads once, few, many or a size class.

j_call v_call d_call clone_size cdr3_nt cdr3_aa
TRBJ2-7 TRBV20-1 TRBD2 few TGCAGTGCGAGACTAGCGGGCTCACCCCAAACCTACGAGCAGTACTTC CSARLAGSPQTYEQYF
TRBJ1-1 TRBV6-2/TRBV6-3 - - TGTGCCAGCAGTTACTGGGGGGGGCCTAACACTGAAGCTTTCTTT CASSYWGGPNTEAFF
TRBJ1-2 TRBV2 - many TGTGCCAGCAGGAAGGAGGACTATGGCTACACCTTC CASRKEDYGYTF
TRBJ2-1 TRBV10-3 TRBD2 - TGTGCCATCAGTCTGACTAGCCTCAGGTCCTACAATGAGCAGTTCTTC CAISLTSLRSYNEQFF
TRBJ2-7 TRBV7-3 TRBD1 few TGTGCCAGCAGCTTAAGGGGCGGGACAGGGAGATACGAGCAGTACTTC CASSLRGGTGRYEQYF
TRBJ2-7 TRBV3-1 TRBD2 many TGTGCCAGCAGCCCAAACCCGGGACTAGCAGGATACGAGCAGTACTTC CASSPNPGLAGYEQYF
TRBJ1-2 TRBV7-2 - many TGTGCCAGCAGCTTATCGGGTCGCTATGGCTACACCTTC CASSLSGRYGYTF
TRBJ1-1 TRBV5-5 - many TGTGCCAGCAGCTGGTTCACGGAGAACACTGAAGCTTTCTTT CASSWFTENTEAFF
TRBJ2-1 TRBV3-1 - many TGTGCCAGCAGCCAAGAGTGGGAGCAGTTCTTC CASSQEWEQFF
TRBJ2-3 TRBV20-1 TRBD2 once TGCAGTGCTAGAGATTGGGCGGGAGGCTGGGCAGATACGCAGTATTTT CSARDWAGGWADTQYF
TRBJ1-4 TRBV20-1 - many TGCAGTGCTTCGGGGAATAATGAAAAACTGTTTTTT CSASGNNEKLFF
TRBJ2-7 TRBV30 TRBD2 - TGTGCCTGGACTAGCGGGAGCCACGAGCAGTACTTC CAWTSGSHEQYF
TRBJ2-3 TRBV7-2 TRBD2 many TGTGCCAGCAGCTTACCCCTTTTAGCGGGAGGGCGCACAGATACGCAGTATTTT CASSLPLLAGGRTDTQYF
TRBJ2-3 TRBV7-9 TRBD2 many TGTGCCAGCAGCTTGGGACTAGCGGGATCCACGTCGGGCACAGATACGCAGTATTTT CASSLGLAGSTSGTDTQYF
TRBJ2-7 TRBV28 TRBD1 - TGTGCCAGCAGTCGACAGGGTGGTGTTTACGAGCAGTACTTC CASSRQGGVYEQYF
TRBJ2-4 TRBV19 TRBD2 many TGTGCCAGTAGTATAATGTGGAAACTAGCGGGACACATTCAGTACTTC CASSIMWKLAGHIQYF
TRBJ2-7 TRBV7-2 TRBD1 many TGTGCCAGCAGCTTAGGGCCAGGGGGCTCCTACGAGCAGTACTTC CASSLGPGGSYEQYF
TRBJ1-1 TRBV9 - many TGTGCCAGCAGCTCGGGACTTTGGAACACTGAAGCTTTCTTT CASSSGLWNTEAFF